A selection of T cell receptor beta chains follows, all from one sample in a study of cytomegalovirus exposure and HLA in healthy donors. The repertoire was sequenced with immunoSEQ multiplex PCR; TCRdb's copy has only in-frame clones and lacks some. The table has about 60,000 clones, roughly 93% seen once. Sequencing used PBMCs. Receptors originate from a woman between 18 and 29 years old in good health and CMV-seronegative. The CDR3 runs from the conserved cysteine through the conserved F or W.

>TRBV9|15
CASASSGGPYNEQFF
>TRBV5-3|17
CARSLAKLTRVQDTQYF
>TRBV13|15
CASSDGTSGGDEQFF
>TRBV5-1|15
CASSSSWRVNYGYTF
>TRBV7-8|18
CASSLRLRGQGNTGELFF
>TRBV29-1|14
CSVRRQGVHNEQFF
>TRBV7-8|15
CASSLSGSGHNEQFF
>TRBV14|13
CASSQEYGLEQYF
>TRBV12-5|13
CASGFTGGYGYTF
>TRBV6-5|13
CASTYSLGGEAFF
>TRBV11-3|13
CASSLGQNTEAFF
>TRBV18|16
CASSPEVGHLNTEAFF
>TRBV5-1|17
CASSLGWGVGENTEAFF
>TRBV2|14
CASTRQNLNEKLFF
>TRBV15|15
CATSSRPFAGDTQYF
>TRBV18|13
CASSPFQTDTQYF
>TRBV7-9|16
CASSTPKHIANTEAFF
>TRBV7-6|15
CASSPEAGLNYGYTF
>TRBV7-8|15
CASSLTGPRLEKLFF
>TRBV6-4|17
CASSESIDREANSPLHF
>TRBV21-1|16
CASSTRDSSESTEAFF
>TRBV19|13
CASSGDRGQPQHF
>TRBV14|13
CASSPVLAGELFF
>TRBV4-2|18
CASSQELRNEENTGELFF
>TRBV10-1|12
CASSDPGETQYF
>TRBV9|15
CASSEAGLSQETQYF
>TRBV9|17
CASSVDPAGRVRGTQYF
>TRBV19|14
CASSSVQSNYGYTF
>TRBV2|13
CASTRTGNTEAFF
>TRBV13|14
CASSLDRVAYGYTF
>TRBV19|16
CASSVDRSRFLETQYF
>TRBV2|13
CASRGGLGETQYF
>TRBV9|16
CASSVRAGGRTDTQYF
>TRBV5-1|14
CASSPYTGGYGYTF
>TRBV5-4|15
CASSRASDPGNEQFF
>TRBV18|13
CASSPSEEETQYF
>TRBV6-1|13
CASSATVNTEAFF
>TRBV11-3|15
CASSNLDSPYNEQFF
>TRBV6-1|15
CASSESAENTGELFF
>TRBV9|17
CASSVDSGKVGTDTQYF
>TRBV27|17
CASSFLFTSDSSYEQYF
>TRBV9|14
CATSGGENTGELFF
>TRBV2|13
CASSESPRGGAFF
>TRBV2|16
CASSEAQTGMGNEQFF
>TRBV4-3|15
CASSQDGGARGEQFF
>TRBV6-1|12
CASSEPSPEAFF